This T cell receptor (beta chain) was retrieved from a study of CD8 T cells in ankylosing spondylitis. Libraries for TCR beta were made by quantitative 5'-RACE with molecular barcodes. From the 5' RACE reads, TCRdb called clonotypes with MiXCR, one entry per CDR3 protein. The data hold 350,000 to 450,000 distinct CDR3 sequences, with about 20% observed a single time. V dropped 0 bases and J dropped 2 bases, with 15 bases sitting between them. CDR1 and CDR2 (germline): SGHRS, YFSETQ. The CDR3 is 16 amino acids. The table lists this clonotype with a few counts. What it binds is not known. Findings and limits, study-wide: A motif in TCR beta, a set of roughly eight highly homologous variants, appeared characteristic of ankylosing spondylitis blood. Researchers reportedly found disease-linked clones significantly enriched in matched ankylosing spondylitis synovial fluid. Disease-linked clones displayed a CD8+ phenotype and appeared relatively rarely in peripheral blood.

The specimen sequenced was blood, either unsorted or a sorted T cell fraction (not recorded which). This chain connects TRBV5-1 to TRBJ2-7, with D hard to call. This clonotype was obtained from a male donor with ankylosing spondylitis or in good health (not recorded which). The CDR3 DNA reads TGCGCCAGCAGCTTGGATCTCTTGGCAGACACCTACGAGCAGTACTTC. Translating it yields CASSLDLLADTYEQYF. Complete variable domain (other parts from reference TRBV5-1 and TRBJ2-7): KAGVTQTPRYLIKTRGQQVTLSCSPISGHRSVSWYQQTPGQGLQFLFEYFSETQRNKGNFPGRFSGRQFSNSRSEMNVSTLELGDSALYLCASSLDLLADTYEQYFGPGTRLTVT.